One sample yielded the 2 T cell receptor beta chains listed below, sequenced in a study of shared clonotypes between healthy human individuals. The table came from immunoSEQ multiplex PCR; TCRdb's copy has only in-frame clones and leaves some out. The sample lists under 600,000 clones; 75% to 80% were seen once. The sample consisted of PBMCs. These receptors all stem from a middle-aged woman in good health. Some clones in this sample may be carry-over from other donors' samples.

This sequence joins TRBV7-9 and TRBJ2-1; TRBD1 matches 10 bases. The CDR3 loop spans 16 amino acids. Germline trimming cut 5 bases from V and 1 base from J; bases unmatched to any gene: 5. Germline V gene lookup returns CDR1 SEHNR and CDR2 FQNEAQ (reference sequence). CDR3 DNA: TGTGCCAGCAGCACCGACAGGGGGCTTTCCTACAATGAGCAGTTCTTC. It translates to CASSTDRGLSYNEQFF.

The chain is built from TRBV5-1 and TRBJ2-7, with D perhaps TRBD1 (6 bases). Trimming cost V 0 bases and J 3 bases, with 10 bases left between them. CDR1 is SGHRS and CDR2 is YFSETQ in the germline V gene. The CDR3 spans 14 residues. This CDR3 reads CASSLDRAYYEQYF. CDR3 coding DNA: TGCGCCAGCAGCTTGGACAGGGCCTACTACGAGCAGTACTTC.